Given below is one T cell receptor (beta chain) in context. Antigen: not known. Indicated treatment: randomized to nivolumab then ipilimumab (arm A) or the reverse (arm B). These data are taken from a study of sequential checkpoint blockade in melanoma. Study background: Over 20 patients had matched tumor biopsies before treatment and at week 13 after nivolumab or ipilimumab alone.

The length of the CDR3 is 13 residues. V was clipped by 6 bases and J by 7 bases; unmatched bases: 2. CDR1 and CDR2 from the germline V gene are LGHNT and FRNRAP. Sequencing used immunoSEQ multiplex PCR; TCRdb keeps in-frame clones, though not all of them. The data contain 4,000 to 5,000 clones, roughly 22% of them singletons. Whole-study findings and limits: Response in arm A was associated with pretreatment TIL clonality.

This receptor was obtained from a human donor with melanoma. This chain joins TRBV12-5 and TRBJ2-1, with 11 bases lining up with TRBD2. Specimen: tumor tissue (inferred from file names), collected from a patient given nivolumab and ipilimumab in sequence. The CDR3 sequence is CASGLAGVNEQFF. The CDR3 DNA follows: TGTGCTAGTGGACTAGCGGGAGTAAATGAGCAGTTCTTC. Full variable domain (outside the CDR3, taken from reference TRBV12-5 and TRBJ2-1): DARVTQTPRHKVTEMGQEVTMRCQPILGHNTVFWYRQTMMQGLELLAYFRNRAPLDDSGMPKDRFSAEMPDATLATLKIQPSEPRDSAVYFCASGLAGVNEQFFGPGTRLTVL.